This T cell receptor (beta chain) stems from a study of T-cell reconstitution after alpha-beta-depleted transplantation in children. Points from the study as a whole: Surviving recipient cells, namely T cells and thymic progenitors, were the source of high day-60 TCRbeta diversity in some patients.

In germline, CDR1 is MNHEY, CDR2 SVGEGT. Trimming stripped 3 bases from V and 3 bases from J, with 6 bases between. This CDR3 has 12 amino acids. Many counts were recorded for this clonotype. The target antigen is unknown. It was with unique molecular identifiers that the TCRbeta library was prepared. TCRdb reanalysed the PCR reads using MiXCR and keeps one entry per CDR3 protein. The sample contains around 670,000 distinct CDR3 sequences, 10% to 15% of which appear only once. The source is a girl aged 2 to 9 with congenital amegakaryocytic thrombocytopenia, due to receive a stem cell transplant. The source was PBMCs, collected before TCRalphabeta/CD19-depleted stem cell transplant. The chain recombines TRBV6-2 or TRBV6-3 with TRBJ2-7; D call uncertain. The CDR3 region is CASSYASYEQYF. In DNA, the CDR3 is TGTGCCAGCAGTTATGCCAGCTACGAGCAGTACTTC.